These 30 T cell receptor beta chains originate from one sample sequenced in a study of shared clonotypes between healthy human individuals (dated by TCRdb to 2020 to 2022). Receptor amplification or capture employed the immunoSEQ multiplex PCR assay. The clones in this table, taken by TCRdb from immuneACCESS, are in-frame only. Not every clone is retained; where verified, under half of the shortfall comes from an unresolved V gene, and the cause of the rest is unknown. Here the sample has a few million clones; roughly 92% occur a single time. Of the sample, 0.37% falls within the top ten clones. Sequencing was carried out using naive CD4+ T cells from PBMCs. The cell subset or site label for this specimen denotes: CD45RA+ positively selected. These receptors all come from a man aged 18 to 30 in good health. Some clones in this sample may be carry-over from other donors' samples.

The genes are TRBV5-4 and TRBJ1-3; possibly TRBD1 for D (5 bases). Germline CDR1 reads SGHNT; CDR2 reads YYREEE (reference sequence). The V gene lost 5 bases and the J gene lost 4 bases, with 13 bases spanning the gap. CDR3 length: 14 amino acids. The CDR3 reads CASSTGHYGNTIYF. CDR3 bases: TGTGCCAGCAGTACCGGACACTACGGAAACACCATATATTTT. The entire variable domain, with the rest obtained from reference TRBV5-4 and TRBJ1-3, is as follows: ETGVTQSPTHLIKTRGQQVTLRCSSQSGHNTVSWYQQALGQGPQFIFQYYREEENGRGNFPPRFSGLQFPNYSSELNVNALELDDSALYLCASSTGHYGNTIYFGEGSWLTVV.

The chain uses TRBV6-5 and TRBJ2-3; weak D call: TRBD2 (5 bases). Deletions cut 6 bases from V and 4 bases from J, with 11 bases between. Looked up from germline, CDR1 is MNHEY and CDR2 is SVGAGI. The CDR3 has 13 amino acids. The CDR3 loop is CASRRAGADTQYF. As DNA, the CDR3 is TGTGCCAGCAGGCGGGCCGGTGCAGATACGCAGTATTTT.

This chain uses TRBV7-3 with TRBJ2-2; perhaps D is TRBD1 or TRBD2 (5 bases each). Germline CDR1 reads SGHTA; CDR2 reads FQGTGA. Deletions cut 7 bases from V and 2 bases from J, with 23 bases between. The CDR3 is made up of 18 amino acids. The CDR3 protein is CASNPPGVGTANTGELFF. The CDR3 bases are TGTGCCAGCAATCCACCCGGGGTAGGGACGGCAAACACCGGGGAGCTGTTTTTT.

The V and J genes are TRBV6-5 and TRBJ2-7, with D tentatively TRBD2 (5 bases). Germline V gene sequence: CDR1 MNHEY, CDR2 SVGAGI. There are 14 residues in the CDR3. Deletions cut 7 bases from V and 2 bases from J, with 15 bases between. The CDR3 DNA reads TGTGCCAGCAAGGCCCCCGGACTTACCTACGAGCAGTACTTC. It is translated as CASKAPGLTYEQYF.

V usage is TRBV5-1 and J usage is TRBJ2-3, with D unresolved. Germline V gene data show CDR1 as SGHRS and CDR2 as YFSETQ. This CDR3 is 13 amino acids long. V gave up 4 bases and J gave up 4 bases, with 10 bases separating them. In nucleotides, the CDR3 is TGCGCCAGCAGCCCTGCAGTCGCAGATACGCAGTATTTT. It translates to CASSPAVADTQYF.

This chain joins TRBV29-1 and TRBJ2-2; TRBD2 matches 9 bases. CDR3 length equals 15 residues. CDR1 SQVTM and CDR2 ANQGSEA come from the germline V gene. J lost 3 bases, V lost 6 bases, and 8 bases had no gene match. CDR3 coding DNA: TGCAGCGTCCTAACGGGCGGGAGGGACACCGGGGAGCTGTTTTTT. Encoded protein: CSVLTGGRDTGELFF.

The chain joins TRBV9 to TRBJ2-1, with 9 bases identical to TRBD2. The V gene's germline CDR1 is SGDLS and CDR2 YYNGEE. The trim removed 0 bases at V and 12 bases at J, leaving 19 bases unmatched. This CDR3 comprises 18 residues. The CDR3 is CASSVGSGTSRIGWRQFF. Here the CDR3 DNA reads TGTGCCAGCAGCGTAGGGTCAGGGACTAGCAGGATAGGCTGGCGGCAGTTCTTC.

The V and J genes are TRBV4-3 and TRBJ1-5; the D gene is possibly TRBD1 (5 bases). In germline, CDR1 is LGHNA, CDR2 YSLEER. The CDR3 extends over 16 amino acids. Trimming cost V 1 base and J 1 base, with 11 bases left between them. The CDR3 sequence is CASSQGGLGSNQPQHF. The DNA for the CDR3 is TGCGCCAGCAGCCAAGGGGGACTAGGAAGCAATCAGCCCCAGCATTTT.

The rearrangement links TRBV5-4 to TRBJ2-6; the D is unclear. Germline lookup yields CDR1 SGHNT and CDR2 YYREEE (reference sequence). The CDR3 spans 14 residues. The V end was cut by 2 bases, the J end by 3 bases, with 6 bases between. The CDR3 nucleotides are TGTGCCAGCAGCTTACAGCATGGGGCCAACGTCCTGACTTTC. This codes for CASSLQHGANVLTF.

This clone was seen a single time. The V call is TRBV11-3, the J call TRBJ1-5, with D perhaps matching TRBD1 (5 bases). V was pared by 8 bases and J by 1 base, with 15 bases between. Germline assignment: CDR1 SGHNT and CDR2 YENEEA. The CDR3 extends over 15 amino acids. The CDR3 sequence is CASPWGVRSNQPQHF. The CDR3 DNA follows: TGTGCCAGCCCGTGGGGGGTCAGAAGCAATCAGCCCCAGCATTTT.

CDR3 in amino acids: CASSLTPGYSYEQYF. The CDR3 DNA reads as TGTGCCAGCAGCTTAACGCCGGGGTACTCCTACGAGCAGTACTTC. V usage is TRBV7-3 and J usage is TRBJ2-7; a possible D gene is TRBD2 (5 bases). This CDR3 has 15 residues. Germline CDR1 is SGHTA and CDR2 is FQGTGA. The V and J ends lost 0 bases and 0 bases respectively, with 9 bases between them.

The V gene is TRBV28, the J gene TRBJ2-1, with D perhaps matching TRBD1 or TRBD2 (5 bases each). This CDR3 is 18 amino acids long. Germline V gene lookup returns CDR1 MDHEN and CDR2 SYDVKM. V lost 6 bases and J lost 1, with 22 bases in between. DNA of the CDR3: TGTGCCAGCAGATCCTCCGGGGCTAGCCCTTCTTCCTACAATGAGCAGTTCTTC. It specifies CASRSSGASPSSYNEQFF. Drawing the rest from reference TRBV28 and TRBJ2-1, the complete variable domain is DVKVTQSSRYLVKRTGEKVFLECVQDMDHENMFWYRQDPGLGLRLIYFSYDVKMKEKGDIPEGYSVSREKKERFSLILESASTNQTSMYLCASRSSGASPSSYNEQFFGPGTRLTVL.

Regarding this clone: The sample carries other DNA sequences with the same CDR3. V is TRBV5-1 and J is TRBJ2-1, with D perhaps matching TRBD1 (5 bases). The CDR3 is made up of 15 amino acids. CDR1 is SGHRS, CDR2 YFSETQ, per germline. With 4 bases removed from V and 0 bases from J, the gap between germline ends came to 11 bases. CDR3 DNA: TGCGCCAGCAGCCTCAGGGTCAGCTCCTACAATGAGCAGTTCTTC. As protein: CASSLRVSSYNEQFF.

This sequence joins TRBV5-1 and TRBJ2-7; D is undetermined. Germline CDR1 reads SGHRS; CDR2 reads YFSETQ. V lost 0 bases and J 7 bases, leaving 8 bases between the germline ends. The CDR3 has 12 residues. This CDR3 reads CASSLGAVEQYF. CDR3 in DNA: TGCGCCAGCAGCTTGGGGGCGGTGGAGCAGTACTTC.

With respect to this clone: Other DNA sequences from this sample encode an identical CDR3 as well. The chain recombines TRBV28 with TRBJ1-4; D unclear. This CDR3 has 13 amino acids. Trimming cost V 3 bases and J 4 bases, with 6 bases left between them. The germline V gene has CDR1 MDHEN and CDR2 SYDVKM. CDR3 region: CASSLRVNEKLFF. CDR3 bases: TGTGCCAGCAGTTTGCGGGTTAATGAAAAACTGTTTTTT. Full variable domain (outside the CDR3, taken from reference TRBV28 and TRBJ1-4): DVKVTQSSRYLVKRTGEKVFLECVQDMDHENMFWYRQDPGLGLRLIYFSYDVKMKEKGDIPEGYSVSREKKERFSLILESASTNQTSMYLCASSLRVNEKLFFGSGTQLSVL.

This sequence joins TRBV18 and TRBJ1-1, with 8 bases that match TRBD1. This CDR3 has 16 amino acids. Germline CDR1 KGHSH, CDR2 LQKENI. V lost 0 bases, J lost 3 bases, and 6 bases stayed unmatched. The CDR3 region is CASSPPAGGYHTEAFF. CDR3 in DNA: TGTGCCAGCTCACCACCGGCAGGGGGCTATCACACTGAAGCTTTCTTT.

This clone appeared once. The chain recombines TRBV4-1 with TRBJ2-5; possibly TRBD1 for D (6 bases). This CDR3 comprises 15 residues. Germline values: CDR1 MGHRA, CDR2 YSYEKL. With 3 bases removed from V and 2 bases from J, the gap between germline ends came to 13 bases. The CDR3: CASSQAGQNQETQYF. The CDR3, as DNA: TGCGCCAGCAGCCAGGCCGGACAGAATCAAGAGACCCAGTACTTC.

The chain couples TRBV27 to TRBJ1-1; no clear D gene. From germline, CDR1 is MNHEY and CDR2 SMNVEV (reference sequence). Between the trimmed V and J ends, which lost 5 bases and 3 bases, there was a span of 16 bases. The CDR3 consists of 15 residues. For the CDR3, the DNA is TGTGCCAGCAGTCCGAGCGTTTGGAGGGACACTGAAGCTTTCTTT. Its protein is CASSPSVWRDTEAFF.

The chain employs TRBV10-3 and TRBJ2-5, with 8 bases matching TRBD2. The V gene's germline CDR1 is ENHRY and CDR2 SYGVKD. The CDR3 contains 14 residues. Losses at the gene ends were 3 bases for V and 5 bases for J; bases not matched to a gene: 5. The CDR3 loop is CAISDGTGGETQYF. CDR3 nucleotides: TGTGCCATCAGTGACGGGACGGGGGGGGAGACCCAGTACTTC.

The chain uses TRBV18 and TRBJ1-5; D is unresolved. CDR1 and CDR2 from the germline V gene are KGHSH and LQKENI. The CDR3 spans 15 residues. Trimming shortened V by 1 base and J by 7 bases, and 14 bases separated the two germline ends. The CDR3 DNA is TGTGCCAGCTCACCACTCGAAAACTTCCAGCAGCCCCAGCATTTT. It is translated as CASSPLENFQQPQHF.

There are a few counts of this clone. The chain combines TRBV27 with TRBJ1-5; D remains ambiguous. From germline, CDR1 is MNHEY and CDR2 SMNVEV (reference sequence). V was shortened by 4 bases and J by 2 bases, with 12 bases between the two germline ends. The CDR3 is 15 amino acids. For the CDR3, the DNA is TGTGCCAGCAGTTCGAATAGGAGGCGCAATCAGCCCCAGCATTTT. Protein product: CASSSNRRRNQPQHF.

The rearrangement uses TRBV2 and TRBJ2-7; possibly TRBD1 or TRBD2 for D (5 bases each). CDR1 and CDR2 from the germline V gene are SNHLY and FYNNEI. V lost 5 bases and J lost 3, with 23 bases in between. The CDR3 spans 17 residues. The chain's CDR3 is CASSSRGSGRGVYEQYF. CDR3 in DNA: TGTGCCAGCAGTAGTCGTGGATCGGGTAGAGGGGTCTACGAGCAGTACTTC.

The chain couples TRBV14 to TRBJ2-7; no firm D call. Per germline, CDR1 SGHDN and CDR2 FVKESK. Trimming left V 4 bases short and J 2 bases short, with 24 bases between. The CDR3 is 18 amino acids. The CDR3 DNA follows: TGTGCCAGCAGCCCCCTCCGGGTTACGCTTTCAGGACCCTACGAGCAGTACTTC. Its translation: CASSPLRVTLSGPYEQYF.

Turning to this clone: Other DNA sequences in this specimen translate into the identical CDR3. The chain couples TRBV7-3 to TRBJ2-2, with unresolved D. CDR1 and CDR2 from the germline V gene are SGHTA and FQGTGA. The CDR3 length is 16 residues. Trimming took off 0 bases at V and 0 bases at J, with 8 bases between the two ends. The CDR3 region is CASSLTPTANTGELFF. The CDR3 DNA sequence: TGTGCCAGCAGCTTAACGCCTACAGCGAACACCGGGGAGCTGTTTTTT.

As to this clone: Other DNA sequences in this specimen translate into the identical CDR3. CDR3 loop: CASSVRGGYTF. The CDR3 DNA follows: TGTGCCAGCAGTGTAAGGGGCGGCTACACCTTC. The chain employs TRBV2 and TRBJ1-2, with D perhaps matching TRBD1 (5 bases). This CDR3 spans 11 amino acids. V was trimmed by 4 bases and J by 8 bases, leaving 8 bases between them. Germline V gene lookup returns CDR1 SNHLY and CDR2 FYNNEI.

Concerning this clone itself: Other DNA sequences of this sample code for an identical CDR3. The chain combines TRBV28 with TRBJ2-2; no clear D. The CDR3 is made up of 12 amino acids. V was pared by 6 bases and J by 5 bases, with 7 bases between. The germline V gene encodes CDR1 MDHEN and CDR2 SYDVKM. CDR3 nucleotide sequence: TGTGCCAGCAGCACAAGTACCGGGGAGCTGTTTTTT. Translation gives CASSTSTGELFF.

This chain joins TRBV6-6 and TRBJ1-3, with TRBD1 identical over 7 bases. The CDR3 sequence is 14 residues long. Germline CDR1 and CDR2: MNHNY and SVGAGI (reference sequence). V dropped 8 bases and J dropped 6; count of bases not matched to a gene: 10. The CDR3 spells CASGPSGGVNTIYF. The CDR3 DNA follows: TGTGCCAGCGGTCCGTCAGGGGGTGTAAACACCATATATTTT.

This chain uses TRBV14 with TRBJ1-2, with D possibly TRBD1 on 5 matching bases. V was pared by 4 bases and J by 9 bases, with 18 bases between. This CDR3 comprises 14 residues. Germline lookup yields CDR1 SGHDN and CDR2 FVKESK. DNA of the CDR3: TGTGCCAGCAGCCTACTGGACCGGGGCTGGAGCTACACCTTC. Encoded protein: CASSLLDRGWSYTF.

In its sample, this clone was seen once. V usage is TRBV5-6 and J usage is TRBJ1-2; 11 nucleotides line up with TRBD1. Per the germline V gene, CDR1 is SGHDT and CDR2 is YYEEEE. This CDR3 is 15 amino acids long. Trimming took 4 bases from V and 3 from J; bases not matched to a gene: 5. CDR3 in amino acids: CASSQRDRGYYGYTF. The CDR3 region has the DNA TGTGCCAGCAGCCAGCGGGACAGGGGGTACTATGGCTACACCTTC.

This clone was seen once. The rearrangement joins TRBV28 to TRBJ1-1; D is possibly TRBD1 (5 bases). CDR3 length: 13 amino acids. Trimming shortened V by 2 bases and J by 10 bases, and 14 bases separated the two germline ends. Looked up from germline, CDR1 is MDHEN and CDR2 is SYDVKM. CDR3 region: CASSLPGRGVAFF. For the CDR3, the DNA is TGTGCCAGCAGTTTACCGGGGCGGGGGGTAGCTTTCTTT.